This TCR beta chain was sequenced for a study of monozygotic twins with inflammatory bowel disease. Following a re-call of the 5' RACE reads, TCRdb has one entry per CDR3 protein and lacks DNA. This sample contains under 150,000 distinct CDR3 sequences. CDR1 SGHAT and CDR2 FQNNGV come from the germline V gene. The CDR3 spans 14 residues. The TCR was taken from a human donor with ulcerative colitis or Crohn's disease, or a healthy co-twin of an affected twin (not recorded which). The chain carries TRBV11-2 and TRBJ1-4. Sequencing was performed on blood. The CDR3 reads CASSFDPRGEKLFF.